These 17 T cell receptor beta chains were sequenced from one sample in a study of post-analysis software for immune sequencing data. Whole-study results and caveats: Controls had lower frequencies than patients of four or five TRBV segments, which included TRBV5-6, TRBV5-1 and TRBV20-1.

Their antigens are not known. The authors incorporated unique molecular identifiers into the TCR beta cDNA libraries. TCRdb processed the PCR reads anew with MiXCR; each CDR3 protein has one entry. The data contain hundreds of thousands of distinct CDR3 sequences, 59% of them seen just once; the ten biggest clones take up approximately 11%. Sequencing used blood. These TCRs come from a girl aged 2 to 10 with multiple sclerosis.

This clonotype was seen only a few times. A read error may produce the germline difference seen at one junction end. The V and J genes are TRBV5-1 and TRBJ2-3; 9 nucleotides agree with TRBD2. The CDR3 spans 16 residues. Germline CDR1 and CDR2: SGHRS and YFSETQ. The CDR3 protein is CASSLRLAGSTDTQYF. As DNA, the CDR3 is TGTGCCAGCAGCTTAAGGCTAGCGGGGAGCACAGATACGCAGTATTTT.

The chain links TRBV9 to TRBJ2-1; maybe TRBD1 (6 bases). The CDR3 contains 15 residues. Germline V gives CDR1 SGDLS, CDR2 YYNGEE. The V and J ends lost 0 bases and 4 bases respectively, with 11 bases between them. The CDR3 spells CASSVGGREYNEQFF. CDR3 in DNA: TGTGCCAGCAGCGTAGGGGGGCGCGAGTACAATGAGCAGTTCTTC.

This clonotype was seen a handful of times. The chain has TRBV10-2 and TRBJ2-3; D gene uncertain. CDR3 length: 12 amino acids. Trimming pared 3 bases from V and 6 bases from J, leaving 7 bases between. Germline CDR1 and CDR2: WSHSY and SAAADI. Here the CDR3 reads CASSDPGDTQYF. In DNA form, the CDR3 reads TGCGCCAGCAGTGATCCGGGTGATACGCAGTATTTT.

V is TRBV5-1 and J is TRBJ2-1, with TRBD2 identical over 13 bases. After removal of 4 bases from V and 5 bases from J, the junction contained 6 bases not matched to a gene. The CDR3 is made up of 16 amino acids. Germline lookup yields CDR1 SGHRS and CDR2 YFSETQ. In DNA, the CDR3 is TGCGCCAGCAGCCAGCAGACTAGCGGGAGGAACAATGAGCAGTTCTTC. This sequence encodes CASSQQTSGRNNEQFF.

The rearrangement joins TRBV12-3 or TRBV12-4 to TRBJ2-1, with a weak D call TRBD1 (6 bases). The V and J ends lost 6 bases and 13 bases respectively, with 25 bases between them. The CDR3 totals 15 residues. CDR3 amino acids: CASRPGVGYQETQFF. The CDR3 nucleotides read TGTGCCAGCAGACCAGGGGTGGGCTATCAAGAGACCCAGTTCTTC.

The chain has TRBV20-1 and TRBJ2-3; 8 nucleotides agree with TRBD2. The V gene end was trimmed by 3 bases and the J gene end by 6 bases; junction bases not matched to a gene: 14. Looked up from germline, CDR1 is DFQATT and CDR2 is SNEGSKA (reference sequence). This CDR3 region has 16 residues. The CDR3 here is CSARITSGDPGDTQYF. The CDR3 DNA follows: TGCAGTGCTAGGATAACTAGCGGCGATCCTGGGGATACGCAGTATTTT.

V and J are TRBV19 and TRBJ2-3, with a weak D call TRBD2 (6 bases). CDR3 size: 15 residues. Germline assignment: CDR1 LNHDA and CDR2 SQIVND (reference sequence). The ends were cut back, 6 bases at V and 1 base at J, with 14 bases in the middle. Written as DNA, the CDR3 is TGTGCCAGTAGCGGGGGTCCCGGTGGCACAGATACGCAGTATTTT. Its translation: CASSGGPGGTDTQYF.

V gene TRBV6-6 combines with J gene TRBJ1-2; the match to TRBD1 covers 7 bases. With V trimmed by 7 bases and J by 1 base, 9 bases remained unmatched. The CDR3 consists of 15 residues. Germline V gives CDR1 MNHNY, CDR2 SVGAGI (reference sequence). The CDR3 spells CASTETGQNNYGYTF. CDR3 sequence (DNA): TGTGCCAGCACCGAGACGGGACAGAATAACTATGGCTACACCTTC.

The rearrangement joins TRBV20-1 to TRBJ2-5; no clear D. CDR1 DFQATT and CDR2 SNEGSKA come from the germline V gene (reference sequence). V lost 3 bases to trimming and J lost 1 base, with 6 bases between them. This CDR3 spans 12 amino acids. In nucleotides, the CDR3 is TGCAGTGCTAGTCGGGTCCAAGAGACCCAGTACTTC. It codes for CSASRVQETQYF.

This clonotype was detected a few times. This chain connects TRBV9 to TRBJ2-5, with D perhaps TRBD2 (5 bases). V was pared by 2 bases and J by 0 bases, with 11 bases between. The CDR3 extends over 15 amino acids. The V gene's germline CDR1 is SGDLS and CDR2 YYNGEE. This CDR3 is CASSVGSVDQETQYF. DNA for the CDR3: TGTGCCAGCAGCGTGGGGAGCGTGGACCAAGAGACCCAGTACTTC.

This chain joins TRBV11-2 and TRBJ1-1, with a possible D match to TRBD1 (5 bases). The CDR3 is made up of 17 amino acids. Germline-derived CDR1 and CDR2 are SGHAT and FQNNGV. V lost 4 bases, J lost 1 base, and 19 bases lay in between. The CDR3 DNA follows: TGTGCCAGCAGCTCAACCCCAAGAGGGGCGTCGAACACTGAAGCTTTCTTT. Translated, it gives CASSSTPRGASNTEAFF.

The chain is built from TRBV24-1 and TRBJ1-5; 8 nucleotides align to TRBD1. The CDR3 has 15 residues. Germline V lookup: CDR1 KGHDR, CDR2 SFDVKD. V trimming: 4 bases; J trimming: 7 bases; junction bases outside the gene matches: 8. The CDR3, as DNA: TGTGCCACCAGTGAAGGGACAGGTTCCGAGCAGCCCCAGCATTTT. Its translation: CATSEGTGSEQPQHF.

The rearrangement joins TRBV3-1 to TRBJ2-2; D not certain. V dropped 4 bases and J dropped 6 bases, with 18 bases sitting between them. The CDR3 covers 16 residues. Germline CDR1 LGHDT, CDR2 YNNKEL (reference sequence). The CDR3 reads CASSPHRAQNPGELFF. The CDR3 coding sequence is TGTGCCAGCAGCCCGCACCGGGCCCAAAACCCCGGGGAGCTGTTTTTT.

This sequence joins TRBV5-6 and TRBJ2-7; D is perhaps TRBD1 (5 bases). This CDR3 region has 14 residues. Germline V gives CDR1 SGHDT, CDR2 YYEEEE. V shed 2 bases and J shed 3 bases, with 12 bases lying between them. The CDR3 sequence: CASSFDSEHYEQYF. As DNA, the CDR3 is TGTGCCAGCAGCTTTGACAGTGAGCACTACGAGCAGTACTTC.

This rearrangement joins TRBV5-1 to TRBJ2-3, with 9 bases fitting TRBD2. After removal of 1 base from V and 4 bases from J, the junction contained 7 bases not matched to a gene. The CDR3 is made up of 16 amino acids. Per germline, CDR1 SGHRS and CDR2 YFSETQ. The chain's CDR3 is CASSLWRGGSSDTQYF. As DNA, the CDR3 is TGCGCCAGCAGCTTGTGGCGGGGGGGCTCCTCAGATACGCAGTATTTT. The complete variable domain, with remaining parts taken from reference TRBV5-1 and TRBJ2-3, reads KAGVTQTPRYLIKTRGQQVTLSCSPISGHRSVSWYQQTPGQGLQFLFEYFSETQRNKGNFPGRFSGRQFSNSRSEMNVSTLELGDSALYLCASSLWRGGSSDTQYFGPGTRLTVL.

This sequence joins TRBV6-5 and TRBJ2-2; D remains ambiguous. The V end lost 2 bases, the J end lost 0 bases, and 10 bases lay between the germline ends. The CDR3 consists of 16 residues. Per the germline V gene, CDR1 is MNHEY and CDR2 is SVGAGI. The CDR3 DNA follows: TGTGCCAGCAGTTACCCTACAAGGGCGAACACCGGGGAGCTGTTTTTT. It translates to CASSYPTRANTGELFF.

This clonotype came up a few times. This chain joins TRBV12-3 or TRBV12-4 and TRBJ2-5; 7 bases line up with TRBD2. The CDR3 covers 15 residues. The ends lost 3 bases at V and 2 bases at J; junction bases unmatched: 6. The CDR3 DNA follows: TGTGCCAGCAGTTTCGGGGGGAGAGCTCAAGAGACCCAGTACTTC. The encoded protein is CASSFGGRAQETQYF.